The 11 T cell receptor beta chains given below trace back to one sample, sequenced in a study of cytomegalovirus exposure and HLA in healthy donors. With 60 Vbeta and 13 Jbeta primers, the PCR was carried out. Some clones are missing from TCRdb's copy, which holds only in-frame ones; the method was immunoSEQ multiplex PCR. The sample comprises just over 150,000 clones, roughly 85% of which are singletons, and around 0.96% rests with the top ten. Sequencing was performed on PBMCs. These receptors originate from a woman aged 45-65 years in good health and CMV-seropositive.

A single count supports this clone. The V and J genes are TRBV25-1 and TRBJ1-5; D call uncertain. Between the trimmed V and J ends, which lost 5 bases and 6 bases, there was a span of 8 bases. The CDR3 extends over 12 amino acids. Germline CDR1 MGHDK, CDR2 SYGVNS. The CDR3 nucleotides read TGTGCCAGCAGTTCCCGCGGTCAGCCCCAGCATTTT. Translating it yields CASSSRGQPQHF.

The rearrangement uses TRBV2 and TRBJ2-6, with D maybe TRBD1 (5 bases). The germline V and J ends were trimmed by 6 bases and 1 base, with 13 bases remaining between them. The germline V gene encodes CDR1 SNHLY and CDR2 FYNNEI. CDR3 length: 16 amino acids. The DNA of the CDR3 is TGTGCCAGCAGCAGGGTGTGGGTATCTGGGGCCAACGTCCTGACTTTC. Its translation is CASSRVWVSGANVLTF.

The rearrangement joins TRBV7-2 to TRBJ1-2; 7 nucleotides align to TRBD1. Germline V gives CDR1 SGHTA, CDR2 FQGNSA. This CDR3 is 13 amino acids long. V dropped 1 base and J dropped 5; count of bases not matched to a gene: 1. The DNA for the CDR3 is TGTGCCAGCAGCTTAGAGGGGGCGTATGGCTACACCTTC. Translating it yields CASSLEGAYGYTF.

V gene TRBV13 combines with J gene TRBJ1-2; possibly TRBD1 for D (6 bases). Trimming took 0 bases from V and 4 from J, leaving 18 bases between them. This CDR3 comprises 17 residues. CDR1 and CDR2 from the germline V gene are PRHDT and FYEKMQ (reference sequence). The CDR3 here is CASSLGRMGAGTYGYTF. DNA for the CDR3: TGTGCCAGCAGCTTAGGCCGAATGGGGGCAGGGACCTATGGCTACACCTTC.

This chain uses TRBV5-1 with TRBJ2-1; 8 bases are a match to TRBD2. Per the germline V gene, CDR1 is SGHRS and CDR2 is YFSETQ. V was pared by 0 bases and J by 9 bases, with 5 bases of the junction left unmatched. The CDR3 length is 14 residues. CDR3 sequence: CASSLASGGGEQFF. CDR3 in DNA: TGCGCCAGCAGCTTGGCTTCGGGGGGGGGTGAGCAGTTCTTC.

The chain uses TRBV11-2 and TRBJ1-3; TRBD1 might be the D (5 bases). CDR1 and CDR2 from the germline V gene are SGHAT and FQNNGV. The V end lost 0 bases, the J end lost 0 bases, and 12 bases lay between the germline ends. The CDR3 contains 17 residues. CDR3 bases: TGTGCCAGCAGCTTAGAGAGACAGAGAGTCTCTGGAAACACCATATATTTT. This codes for CASSLERQRVSGNTIYF.

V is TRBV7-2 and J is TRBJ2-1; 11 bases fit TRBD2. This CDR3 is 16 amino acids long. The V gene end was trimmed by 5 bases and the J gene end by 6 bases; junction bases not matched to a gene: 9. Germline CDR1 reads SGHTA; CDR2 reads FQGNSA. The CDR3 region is CASSERLAGIINEQFF. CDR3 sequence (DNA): TGTGCCAGCAGCGAAAGACTAGCGGGGATCATCAATGAGCAGTTCTTC.

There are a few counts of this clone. CDR3 sequence (DNA): TGTGCCAGCAGCGGACAGGGGGGCCACAATGAGCAGTTCTTC. This gives the protein CASSGQGGHNEQFF. The chain employs TRBV2 and TRBJ2-1; 10 bases match TRBD1. Germline CDR1 reads SNHLY; CDR2 reads FYNNEI. The junction had 4 bases not matched to a gene; V was cut back by 6 bases and J by 5 bases. This CDR3 is built from 14 residues.

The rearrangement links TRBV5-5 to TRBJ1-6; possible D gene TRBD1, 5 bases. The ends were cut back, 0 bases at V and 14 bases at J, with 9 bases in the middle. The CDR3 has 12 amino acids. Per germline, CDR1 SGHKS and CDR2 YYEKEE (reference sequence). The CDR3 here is CASSLAQGALHF. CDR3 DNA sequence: TGTGCCAGCAGCTTGGCCCAGGGCGCCCTCCACTTT.

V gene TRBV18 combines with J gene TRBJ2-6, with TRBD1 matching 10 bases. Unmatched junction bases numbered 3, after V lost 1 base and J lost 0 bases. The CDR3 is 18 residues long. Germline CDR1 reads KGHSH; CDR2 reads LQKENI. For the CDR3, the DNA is TGTGCCAGCTCACCACGAAGACAGGGGGCCTCTGGGGCCAACGTCCTGACTTTC. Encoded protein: CASSPRRQGASGANVLTF.

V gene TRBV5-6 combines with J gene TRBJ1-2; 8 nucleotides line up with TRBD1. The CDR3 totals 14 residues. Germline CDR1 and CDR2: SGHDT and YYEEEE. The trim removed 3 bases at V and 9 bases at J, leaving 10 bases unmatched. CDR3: CASSSWGTGSSYTF. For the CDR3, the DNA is TGTGCCAGCAGCTCTTGGGGGACAGGCTCCAGCTACACCTTC.